This T cell receptor (beta chain) was identified during a study of Ad26.COV2.S vaccination and SARS-CoV-2 variants. Notes on the study in general: Relative to placebo recipients, vaccine recipients exhibited elevated spike-specific TCR breadth.

Between the trimmed V and J ends, which lost 7 bases and 3 bases, there was a span of 19 bases. CDR1 and CDR2 from the germline V gene are MGHRA and YSYEKL. CDR3 length: 15 amino acids. Sequencing used immunoSEQ multiplex PCR; TCRdb keeps in-frame clones, though not all of them. The data show around 340,000 clones, 88% seen once. On this clone: What it recognizes is unknown.

Treatment defined: roughly 18 received Ad26.COV2.S at low or high dose, single or two shots; 5 received placebo; per-sample allocation not given. Each sample was drawn 63 days after the first injection (of vaccine or placebo). The clonotype comes from a person aged 18-65 years who received the Ad26.COV2.S COVID-19 vaccine or a placebo. Sequenced material: peripheral blood, taken in a trial of Ad26.COV2.S vaccine versus placebo. This rearrangement joins TRBV4-1 to TRBJ2-7, with no clear D. This chain's CDR3 is CASTLTAESNYEQYF. CDR3 nucleotides: TGCGCCAGCACTTTAACAGCAGAATCAAACTACGAGCAGTACTTC.